A single sample is the source of the 2 T cell receptor beta chains below, sequenced in a study of Ad26.COV2.S vaccination and SARS-CoV-2 variants. Sequencing used immunoSEQ multiplex PCR; TCRdb keeps in-frame clones, though not all of them. The top ten hold around 3.6% of the sample, which has a few hundred thousand clones, around 87% seen once. Specified treatment: some 20 received Ad26.COV2.S at low or high dose, single or two shots; about 5 received placebo; per-sample allocation not given. On day 63 after the first injection, vaccine and placebo recipients gave samples. This specimen was peripheral blood, taken in a trial of Ad26.COV2.S vaccine versus placebo. The source of these receptors is a person aged 18-60 years who received the Ad26.COV2.S COVID-19 vaccine or a placebo.

The chain links TRBV19 to TRBJ1-5; D gene ambiguous. Trimming left V 6 bases short and J 3 bases short, with 12 bases between. Germline CDR1 is LNHDA and CDR2 is SQIVND (reference sequence). The CDR3 sequence is 14 residues long. The CDR3 DNA reads as TGTGCCAGTAGAAAAGGACTCTCCAATCAGCCCCAGCATTTT. Residues: CASRKGLSNQPQHF.

The chain links TRBV4-1 to TRBJ1-1; D not resolved. CDR1 and CDR2 (germline): MGHRA, YSYEKL. CDR3 size: 14 residues. Between the trimmed V and J ends, which lost 2 bases and 3 bases, there was a span of 10 bases. The CDR3 sequence: CASSQIPGDTEAFF. The CDR3 coding sequence is TGCGCCAGCAGCCAAATCCCCGGGGACACTGAAGCTTTCTTT.